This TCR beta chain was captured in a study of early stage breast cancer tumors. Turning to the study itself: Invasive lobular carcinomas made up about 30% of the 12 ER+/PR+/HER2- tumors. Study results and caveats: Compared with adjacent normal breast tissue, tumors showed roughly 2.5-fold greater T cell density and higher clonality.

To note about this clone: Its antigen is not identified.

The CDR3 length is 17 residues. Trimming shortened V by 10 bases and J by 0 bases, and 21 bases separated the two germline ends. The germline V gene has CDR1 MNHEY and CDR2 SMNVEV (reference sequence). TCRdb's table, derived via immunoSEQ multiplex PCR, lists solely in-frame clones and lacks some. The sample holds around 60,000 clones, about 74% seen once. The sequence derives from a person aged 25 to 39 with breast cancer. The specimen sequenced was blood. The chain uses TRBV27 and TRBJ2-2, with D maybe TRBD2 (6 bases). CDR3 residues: CATEKGGGPTNTGELFF. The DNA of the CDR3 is TGTGCCACCGAGAAAGGTGGAGGGCCCACGAACACCGGGGAGCTGTTTTTT.